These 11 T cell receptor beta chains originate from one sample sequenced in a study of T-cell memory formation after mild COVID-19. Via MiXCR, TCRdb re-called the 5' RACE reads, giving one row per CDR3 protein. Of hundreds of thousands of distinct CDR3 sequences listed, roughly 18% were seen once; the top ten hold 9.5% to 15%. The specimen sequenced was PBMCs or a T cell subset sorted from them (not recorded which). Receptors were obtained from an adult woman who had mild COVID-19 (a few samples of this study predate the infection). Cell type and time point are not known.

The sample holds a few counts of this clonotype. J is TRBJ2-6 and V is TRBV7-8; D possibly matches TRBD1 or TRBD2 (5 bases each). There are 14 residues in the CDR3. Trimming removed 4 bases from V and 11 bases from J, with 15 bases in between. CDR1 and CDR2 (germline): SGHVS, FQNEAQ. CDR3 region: CASSSRDVSDVLTF. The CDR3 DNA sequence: TGTGCCAGCAGCTCCCGGGACGTTTCCGACGTCCTGACTTTC.

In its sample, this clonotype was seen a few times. In nucleotides, the CDR3 is TGCAGTGCTAGTCTGTCGGGGATCTATGGCTACACCTTC. This gives the protein CSASLSGIYGYTF. The chain combines TRBV20-1 with TRBJ1-2; no firm D call. The CDR3 contains 13 residues. V gave up 3 bases and J gave up 4 bases, with 12 bases separating them. Germline V gene sequence: CDR1 DFQATT, CDR2 SNEGSKA (reference sequence).

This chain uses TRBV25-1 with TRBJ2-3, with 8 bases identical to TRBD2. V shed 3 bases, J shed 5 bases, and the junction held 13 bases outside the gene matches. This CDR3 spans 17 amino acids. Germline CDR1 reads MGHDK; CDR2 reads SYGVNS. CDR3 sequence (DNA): TGTGCCAGCAGTGAGCTCCAGGGTAGCGGGATGATAGATACGCAGTATTTT. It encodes CASSELQGSGMIDTQYF.

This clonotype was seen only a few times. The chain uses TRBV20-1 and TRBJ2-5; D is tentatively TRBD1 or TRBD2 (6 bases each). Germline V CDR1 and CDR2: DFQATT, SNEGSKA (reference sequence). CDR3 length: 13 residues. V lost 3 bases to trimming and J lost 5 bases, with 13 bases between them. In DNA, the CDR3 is TGCAGTGCTAGTCCGGGGGCAGGGGAGACCCAGTACTTC. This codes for CSASPGAGETQYF.

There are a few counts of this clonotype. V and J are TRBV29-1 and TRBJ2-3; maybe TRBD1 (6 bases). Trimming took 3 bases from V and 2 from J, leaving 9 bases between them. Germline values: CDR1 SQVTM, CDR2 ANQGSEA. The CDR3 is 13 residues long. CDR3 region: CSVEDSLTDTQYF. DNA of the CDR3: TGCAGCGTTGAGGACAGCCTCACAGATACGCAGTATTTT.

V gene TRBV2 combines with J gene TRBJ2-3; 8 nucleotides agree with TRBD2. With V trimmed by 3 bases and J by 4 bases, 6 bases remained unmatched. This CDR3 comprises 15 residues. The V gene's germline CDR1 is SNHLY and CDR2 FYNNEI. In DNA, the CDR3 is TGTGCCAGCAGTGAGGAGCGGGGGATCGCAGATACGCAGTATTTT. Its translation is CASSEERGIADTQYF.

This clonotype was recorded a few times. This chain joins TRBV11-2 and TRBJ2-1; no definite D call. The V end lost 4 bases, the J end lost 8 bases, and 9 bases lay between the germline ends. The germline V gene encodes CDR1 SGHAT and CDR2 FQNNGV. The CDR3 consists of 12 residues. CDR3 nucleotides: TGTGCCAGCAGCTCCCTCAGCTATGAGCAGTTCTTC. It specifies CASSSLSYEQFF.

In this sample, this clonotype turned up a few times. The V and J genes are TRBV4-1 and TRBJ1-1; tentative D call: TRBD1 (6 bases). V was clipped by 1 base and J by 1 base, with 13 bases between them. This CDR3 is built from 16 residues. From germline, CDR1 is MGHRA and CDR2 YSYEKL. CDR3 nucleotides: TGCGCCAGCAGCCAAGTAACGGGGGCGCGGAACACTGAAGCTTTCTTT. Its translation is CASSQVTGARNTEAFF.

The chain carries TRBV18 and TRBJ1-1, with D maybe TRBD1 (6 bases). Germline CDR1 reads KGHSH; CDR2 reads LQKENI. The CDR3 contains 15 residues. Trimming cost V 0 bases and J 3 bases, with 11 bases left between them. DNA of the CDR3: TGTGCCAGCTCACCACCCTCCAAGGGGGACACTGAAGCTTTCTTT. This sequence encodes CASSPPSKGDTEAFF.

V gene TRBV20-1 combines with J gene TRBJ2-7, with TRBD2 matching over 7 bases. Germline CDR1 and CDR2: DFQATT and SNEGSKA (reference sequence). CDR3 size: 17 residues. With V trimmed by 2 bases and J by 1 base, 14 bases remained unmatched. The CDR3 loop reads CSARKRLAVGRSYEQYF. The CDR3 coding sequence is TGCAGTGCTAGAAAGCGCCTAGCGGTGGGACGTTCCTACGAGCAGTACTTC.

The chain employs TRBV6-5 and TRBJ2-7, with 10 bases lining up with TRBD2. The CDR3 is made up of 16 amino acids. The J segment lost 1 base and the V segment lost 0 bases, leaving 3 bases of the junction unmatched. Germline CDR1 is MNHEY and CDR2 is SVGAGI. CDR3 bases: TGTGCCAGCAGTTACTCTCCTAGCGGGAGTTCCTACGAGCAGTACTTC. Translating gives CASSYSPSGSSYEQYF.